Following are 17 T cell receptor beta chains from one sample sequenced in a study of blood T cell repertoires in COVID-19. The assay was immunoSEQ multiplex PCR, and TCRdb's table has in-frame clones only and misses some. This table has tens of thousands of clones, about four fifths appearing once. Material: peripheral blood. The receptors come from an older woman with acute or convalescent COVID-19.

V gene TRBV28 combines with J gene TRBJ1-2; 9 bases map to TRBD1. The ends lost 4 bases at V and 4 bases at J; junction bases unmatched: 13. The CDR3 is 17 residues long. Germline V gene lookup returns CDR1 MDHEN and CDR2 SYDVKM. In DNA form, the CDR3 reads TGTGCCAGCAGTTCCTTGGGTGGGACAGGGAGGATCTATGGCTACACCTTC. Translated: CASSSLGGTGRIYGYTF.

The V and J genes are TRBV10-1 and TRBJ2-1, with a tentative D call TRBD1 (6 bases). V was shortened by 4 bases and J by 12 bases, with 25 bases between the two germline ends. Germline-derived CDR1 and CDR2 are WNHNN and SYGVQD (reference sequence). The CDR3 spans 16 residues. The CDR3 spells CASSVTGGLGRGTQFF. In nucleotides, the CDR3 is TGCGCCAGCAGTGTCACGGGCGGTCTGGGAAGGGGGACGCAGTTCTTC.

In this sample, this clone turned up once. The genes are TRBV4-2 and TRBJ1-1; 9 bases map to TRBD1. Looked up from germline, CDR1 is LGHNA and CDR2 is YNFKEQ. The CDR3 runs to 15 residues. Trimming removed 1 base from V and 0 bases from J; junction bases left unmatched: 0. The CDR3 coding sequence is TGTGCCAGCAGCCAAGGGGACAGGGTGAACACTGAAGCTTTCTTT. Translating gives CASSQGDRVNTEAFF.

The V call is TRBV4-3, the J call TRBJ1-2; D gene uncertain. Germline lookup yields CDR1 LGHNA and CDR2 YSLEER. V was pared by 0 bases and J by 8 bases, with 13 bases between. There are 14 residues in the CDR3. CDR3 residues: CASSQDLGVQGYTF. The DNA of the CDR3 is TGCGCCAGCAGCCAAGATCTCGGGGTGCAGGGCTACACCTTC.

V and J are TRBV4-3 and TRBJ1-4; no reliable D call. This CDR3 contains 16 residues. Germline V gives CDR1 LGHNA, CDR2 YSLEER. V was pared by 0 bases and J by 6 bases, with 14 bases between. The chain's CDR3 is CASSQDLPPRDEKLFF. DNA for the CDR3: TGCGCCAGCAGCCAAGACCTACCCCCGAGGGATGAAAAACTGTTTTTT.

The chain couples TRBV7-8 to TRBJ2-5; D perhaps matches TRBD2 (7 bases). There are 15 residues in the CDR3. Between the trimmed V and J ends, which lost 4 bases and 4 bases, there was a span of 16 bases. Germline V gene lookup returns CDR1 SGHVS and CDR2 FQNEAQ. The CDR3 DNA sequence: TGTGCCAGCAGCTCAGAGGGGGGGAGCCTAGAGACCCAGTACTTC. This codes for CASSSEGGSLETQYF.

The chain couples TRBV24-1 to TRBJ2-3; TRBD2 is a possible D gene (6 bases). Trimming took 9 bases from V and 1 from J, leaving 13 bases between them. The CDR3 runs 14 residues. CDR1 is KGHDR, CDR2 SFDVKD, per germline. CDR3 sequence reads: CATGLTGGTDTQYF. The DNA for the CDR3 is TGTGCCACCGGTTTGACGGGGGGCACAGATACGCAGTATTTT.

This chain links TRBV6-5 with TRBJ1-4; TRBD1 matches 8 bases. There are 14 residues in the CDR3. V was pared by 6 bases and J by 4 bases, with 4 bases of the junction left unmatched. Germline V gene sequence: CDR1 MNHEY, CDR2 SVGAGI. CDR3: CASSRTGNNEKLFF. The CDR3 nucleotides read TGTGCCAGCAGCCGGACAGGGAATAATGAAAAACTGTTTTTT.

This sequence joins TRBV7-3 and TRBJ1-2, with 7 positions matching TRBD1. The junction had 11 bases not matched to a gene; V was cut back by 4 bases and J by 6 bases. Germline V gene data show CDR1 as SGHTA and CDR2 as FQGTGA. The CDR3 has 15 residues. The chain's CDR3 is CASSWGPRGTDGYTF. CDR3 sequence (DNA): TGTGCCAGCAGCTGGGGACCCAGGGGGACTGATGGCTACACCTTC. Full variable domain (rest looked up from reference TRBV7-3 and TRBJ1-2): GAGVSQTPSNKVTEKGKYVELRCDPISGHTALYWYRQSLGQGPEFLIYFQGTGAADDSGLPNDRFFAVRPEGSVSTLKIQRTERGDSAVYLCASSWGPRGTDGYTFGSGTRLTVV.

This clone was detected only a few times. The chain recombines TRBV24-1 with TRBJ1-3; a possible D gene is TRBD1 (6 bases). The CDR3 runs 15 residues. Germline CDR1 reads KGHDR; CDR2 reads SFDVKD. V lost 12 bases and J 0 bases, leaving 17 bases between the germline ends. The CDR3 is CAATHRVTSGNTIYF. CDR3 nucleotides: TGTGCCGCGACGCACAGGGTAACCTCTGGAAACACCATATATTTT.

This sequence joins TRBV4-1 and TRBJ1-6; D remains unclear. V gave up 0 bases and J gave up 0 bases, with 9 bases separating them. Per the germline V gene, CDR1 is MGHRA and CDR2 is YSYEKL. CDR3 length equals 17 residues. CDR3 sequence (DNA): TGCGCCAGCAGCCAAGACCAACTAAGCTCCTATAATTCACCCCTCCACTTT. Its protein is CASSQDQLSSYNSPLHF.

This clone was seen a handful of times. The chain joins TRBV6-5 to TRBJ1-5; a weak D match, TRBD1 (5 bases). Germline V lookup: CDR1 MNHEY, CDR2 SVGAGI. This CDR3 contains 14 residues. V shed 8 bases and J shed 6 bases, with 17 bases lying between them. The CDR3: CASHTRTGTQPQHF. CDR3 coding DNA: TGTGCCAGCCACACTCGTACAGGTACTCAGCCCCAGCATTTT.

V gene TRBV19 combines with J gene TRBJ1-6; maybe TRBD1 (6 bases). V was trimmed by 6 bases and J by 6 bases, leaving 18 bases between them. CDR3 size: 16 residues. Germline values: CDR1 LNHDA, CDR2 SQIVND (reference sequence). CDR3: CASSLTPGHTNSPLHF. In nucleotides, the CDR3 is TGTGCCAGTAGCCTCACCCCGGGACACACTAATTCACCCCTCCACTTT.

The CDR3 nucleotides are TGTGCCAGCAGAGGAGGGAGCTCCTACAATGAGCAGTTCTTC. It encodes CASRGGSSYNEQFF. J is TRBJ2-1 and V is TRBV2; perhaps TRBD2 as D (6 bases). V lost 6 bases and J 0 bases, leaving 9 bases between the germline ends. Germline-derived CDR1 and CDR2 are SNHLY and FYNNEI. The CDR3 totals 14 residues.

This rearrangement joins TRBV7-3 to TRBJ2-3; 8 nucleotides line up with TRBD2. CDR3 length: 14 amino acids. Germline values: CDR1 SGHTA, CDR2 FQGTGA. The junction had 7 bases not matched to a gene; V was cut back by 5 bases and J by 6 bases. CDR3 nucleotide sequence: TGTGCCAGCAGCCTAGGGACTAGTAGTGATACGCAGTATTTT. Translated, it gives CASSLGTSSDTQYF.

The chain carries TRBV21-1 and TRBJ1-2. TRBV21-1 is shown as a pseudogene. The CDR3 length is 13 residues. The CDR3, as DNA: TGTGCCAGCAGATCGGCGGCTAACTATGGCTACACCTTC. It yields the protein CASRSAANYGYTF.

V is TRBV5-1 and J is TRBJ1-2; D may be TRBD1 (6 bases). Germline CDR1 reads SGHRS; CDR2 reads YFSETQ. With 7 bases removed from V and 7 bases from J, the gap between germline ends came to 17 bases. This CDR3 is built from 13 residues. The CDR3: CASAAGAKGGYTF. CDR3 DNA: TGCGCCAGCGCGGCAGGGGCGAAGGGTGGCTACACCTTC.